In this sample, the clone carrying this TCR beta chain turned up a few times. The sample comes from a study of T-cell memory formation after mild COVID-19. The CDR3 runs to 14 residues. The J segment lost 5 bases and the V segment lost 7 bases, leaving 6 bases of the junction unmatched. Looked up from germline, CDR1 is DFQATT and CDR2 is SNEGSKA (reference sequence). TCRdb used MiXCR to reprocess the 5' RACE reads, holding one entry per CDR3 protein. The sample lists around 340,000 distinct CDR3 sequences, around 15% occurring once. What was sequenced was PBMCs or a T cell subset sorted from them (not recorded which). The V and J genes are TRBV20-1 and TRBJ1-6; TRBD1 matches 9 bases. This clonotype was obtained from a young man who had mild COVID-19 (a few samples of this study predate the infection). Cell type and time point are not known. CDR3 in amino acids: CSVGTGLHNSPLHF. CDR3 sequence (DNA): TGCAGTGTCGGGACAGGGCTTCATAATTCACCCCTCCACTTT.